A single sample gave rise to the 17 T cell receptor beta chains below, sequenced in a study of cytomegalovirus exposure and HLA in healthy donors. With 60 Vbeta and 13 Jbeta primers, the PCR was carried out. Measured with immunoSEQ multiplex PCR; TCRdb has only the in-frame clones, and not every one. Counted here are roughly 120,000 clones, around 78% occurring once; the ten biggest clones make up around 1.8%. The specimen sequenced was PBMCs. The source is a man in his fifties or sixties in good health and CMV-seronegative.

In this sample, this clone turned up once. The rearrangement links TRBV27 to TRBJ1-2, with TRBD1 matching 8 bases. V gave up 4 bases and J gave up 2 bases; unmatched junction bases: 6. The CDR3 totals 15 residues. In germline, CDR1 is MNHEY, CDR2 SMNVEV (reference sequence). DNA for the CDR3: TGTGCCAGCAGTTCACTACAGGGGGGAAACTATGGCTACACCTTC. Translation: CASSSLQGGNYGYTF.

V is TRBV13 and J is TRBJ2-7; D possibly corresponds to TRBD1 (7 bases). This CDR3 is 14 amino acids long. The V gene's germline CDR1 is PRHDT and CDR2 FYEKMQ (reference sequence). V lost 0 bases and J lost 7, with 13 bases in between. For the CDR3, the DNA is TGTGCCAGCAGCTTAGGCAGGGGGAGGAGGGAGCAGTACGTC. Its translation: CASSLGRGRREQYV.

This rearrangement joins TRBV5-5 to TRBJ2-5, with D possibly matching TRBD2 (5 bases). This CDR3 comprises 14 residues. Trimming stripped 1 base from V and 2 bases from J, with 9 bases between. CDR1 SGHKS and CDR2 YYEKEE come from the germline V gene (reference sequence). The CDR3 nucleotides are TGTGCCAGCAGCTTGCGGACTCCTCAAGAGACCCAGTACTTC. Protein sequence: CASSLRTPQETQYF.

The gene calls are TRBV2 and TRBJ1-5, with 8 nucleotides matching TRBD1. The V and J ends lost 8 bases and 3 bases, in that order; junction bases with no gene match: 6. The CDR3 length is 14 residues. Germline V gene sequence: CDR1 SNHLY, CDR2 FYNNEI. CDR3: CASGRTGHNQPQHF. CDR3 DNA sequence: TGTGCCAGCGGACGGACAGGGCACAATCAGCCCCAGCATTTT.

This chain joins TRBV25-1 and TRBJ2-7; 13 bases align to TRBD2. The CDR3 runs to 16 residues. The germline CDR1 and CDR2 sequences are MGHDK and SYGVNS. J was trimmed by 0 bases and V by 7 bases; bases with no gene match: 6. CDR3: CASKWTSGGPSYEQYV. CDR3 in DNA: TGTGCCAGCAAATGGACTAGCGGGGGCCCCTCCTACGAGCAGTACGTC.

The CDR3 loop reads CASSLTGTGEEKLFF. The CDR3 nucleotides are TGCGCCAGCAGCCTCACCGGGACAGGGGAAGAAAAACTGTTTTTT. V gene TRBV4-1 combines with J gene TRBJ1-4, with 10 bases matching TRBD1. Trimming removed 4 bases from V and 8 bases from J; junction bases left unmatched: 7. The CDR3 has 15 amino acids. Germline CDR1 MGHRA, CDR2 YSYEKL.

The rearrangement links TRBV27 to TRBJ2-3; TRBD2 matches at 10 bases. The V gene's germline CDR1 is MNHEY and CDR2 SMNVEV (reference sequence). The CDR3 runs 17 residues. J lost 0 bases, V lost 7 bases, and 10 bases had no gene match. CDR3 bases: TGTGCCAGCAAACTTACCCCACTAGCGGGGAGCACAGATACGCAGTATTTT. It encodes CASKLTPLAGSTDTQYF.

The rearrangement uses TRBV5-1 and TRBJ1-4; no clear D gene. V lost 1 base, J lost 0 bases, and 10 bases lay in between. The length of the CDR3 is 16 residues. Germline lookup yields CDR1 SGHRS and CDR2 YFSETQ. This chain's CDR3 is CASSLIGGPTNEKLFF. Written as DNA, the CDR3 is TGCGCCAGCAGCTTGATCGGAGGTCCAACTAATGAAAAACTGTTTTTT.

The V call is TRBV21-1, the J call TRBJ1-4; TRBD1 is the table's D call, not checked against the DNA. TRBV21-1 is flagged as a pseudogene. This CDR3 spans 18 amino acids. The CDR3 coding sequence is TGTGCCAGCAGCCACCGGGACAGGGACCGGGCAACTAATGAAAAACTGTTTTTT. Its protein product is CASSHRDRDRATNEKLFF.

V gene TRBV30 combines with J gene TRBJ2-7, with D perhaps TRBD1 (6 bases). The V gene's germline CDR1 is GTSNPN and CDR2 SVGIG (reference sequence). This CDR3 has 13 residues. V was trimmed by 4 bases and J by 0 bases, leaving 10 bases between them. CDR3 DNA sequence: TGTGCCTGGACCGACAGGCTCTCCTACGAGCAGTACTTC. Translating it yields CAWTDRLSYEQYF. Variable domain in full (rest from reference TRBV30 and TRBJ2-7): SQTIHQWPATLVQPVGSPLSLECTVEGTSNPNLYWYRQAAGRGLQLLFYSVGIGQISSEVPQNLSASRPQDRQFILSSKKLLLSDSGFYLCAWTDRLSYEQYFGPGTRLTVT.

The chain employs TRBV5-1 and TRBJ2-3; 9 bases are a match to TRBD1. The germline CDR1 and CDR2 sequences are SGHRS and YFSETQ. Trimming at V came to 4 bases and at J to 3 bases, leaving 9 bases not matched to a gene. This CDR3 is 16 amino acids long. Here the CDR3 reads CASSAGQGRGTDTQYF. The CDR3, as DNA: TGCGCCAGCAGCGCTGGACAGGGGAGAGGGACAGATACGCAGTATTTT.

This chain joins TRBV5-4 and TRBJ2-7, with D possibly TRBD1 on 6 matching bases. The CDR3 length is 14 residues. Trimming stripped 0 bases from V and 8 bases from J, with 15 bases between. Germline-derived CDR1 and CDR2 are SGHNT and YYREEE (reference sequence). The CDR3 region has the DNA TGTGCCAGCAGCTTGGCTGGGAACAGGGAGAAGCAGTACGTC. Its translation is CASSLAGNREKQYV.

The rearrangement joins TRBV18 to TRBJ1-6, with a possible D match to TRBD1 (6 bases). V was shortened by 0 bases and J by 5 bases, with 8 bases between the two germline ends. Looked up from germline, CDR1 is KGHSH and CDR2 is LQKENI. This CDR3 region has 15 residues. The CDR3 DNA follows: TGTGCCAGCTCACCACCGGGGGGGCATAATTCACCCCTCCACTTT. It codes for CASSPPGGHNSPLHF.

The gene calls are TRBV2 and TRBJ1-4; no clear D gene. From germline, CDR1 is SNHLY and CDR2 FYNNEI. The CDR3 is 13 residues long. The ends were cut back, 6 bases at V and 8 bases at J, with 13 bases in the middle. CDR3 in DNA: TGTGCCAGCAGCGGGCGGGCGGACGAAAAACTGTTTTTT. Encoded protein: CASSGRADEKLFF.

The chain links TRBV13 to TRBJ2-3; D gene unclear. This CDR3 comprises 14 residues. Germline V gene sequence: CDR1 PRHDT, CDR2 FYEKMQ (reference sequence). V gave up 4 bases and J gave up 6 bases, with 14 bases separating them. The CDR3 DNA sequence: TGTGCCAGCAGCTCCCGTGGTGCGATGGATACGCAGTATTTT. Protein product: CASSSRGAMDTQYF.

The sample holds one count of this clone. The V call is TRBV7-9, the J call TRBJ1-1; possible D gene TRBD1, 6 bases. CDR1 and CDR2 from the germline V gene are SEHNR and FQNEAQ (reference sequence). V lost 2 bases, J lost 3 bases, and 10 bases lay in between. The CDR3 runs 14 residues. The CDR3 loop reads CASSLNAGDTEAFF. The CDR3 DNA reads as TGTGCCAGCAGCTTAAACGCAGGGGACACTGAAGCTTTCTTT.

The rearrangement links TRBV5-6 to TRBJ1-4; possible D gene TRBD1, 6 bases. The CDR3 length is 15 residues. Trimming took off 0 bases at V and 4 bases at J, with 10 bases between the two ends. Per germline, CDR1 SGHDT and CDR2 YYEEEE. For the CDR3, the DNA is TGTGCCAGCAGCTTGGCCGGGACAAGTAATGAAAAACTGTTTTTT. As protein: CASSLAGTSNEKLFF.